The 5 T cell receptor beta chains below come from one sample, sequenced in a study of control samples from healthy donors and cancer patients. TCRdb's copy holds only in-frame clones and misses some; the assay was immunoSEQ multiplex PCR. The sample records 150,000 to 200,000 clones, 85% to 95% being singletons. Specimen: blood. Every receptor here comes from a young man in good health.

V gene TRBV5-1 combines with J gene TRBJ2-7, with TRBD1 identical over 7 bases. The V gene's germline CDR1 is SGHRS and CDR2 YFSETQ. This CDR3 spans 15 amino acids. The junction had 7 bases not matched to a gene; V was cut back by 0 bases and J by 4 bases. The CDR3 loop reads CASSLGQGDLYEQYF. The CDR3 DNA reads as TGCGCCAGCAGCTTGGGACAGGGTGATTTGTACGAGCAGTACTTC.

J is TRBJ1-1 and V is TRBV11-1; 7 bases fit TRBD1. V lost 5 bases and J lost 4; bases outside the gene matches: 4. The CDR3 spans 13 residues. Germline CDR1 reads SGHAT; CDR2 reads FQDESV (reference sequence). CDR3 sequence (DNA): TGTGCCAGCAGCGCCAGGGGGACCACTGAAGCTTTCTTT. Encoded protein: CASSARGTTEAFF.

The chain recombines TRBV9 with TRBJ1-6; D ambiguous. The germline V gene encodes CDR1 SGDLS and CDR2 YYNGEE. Trimming took off 0 bases at V and 8 bases at J, with 6 bases between the two ends. The CDR3 consists of 13 residues. CDR3 nucleotide sequence: TGTGCCAGCAGCGTAGCTAGGGATTCACCCCTCCACTTT. This sequence encodes CASSVARDSPLHF.

For this clone: This sample includes further DNA sequences coding for the same CDR3. The chain recombines TRBV5-1 with TRBJ1-1; D not certain. CDR3 length equals 13 residues. Trimming removed 2 bases from V and 1 base from J, with 6 bases in between. Germline CDR1 is SGHRS and CDR2 is YFSETQ. The CDR3 DNA reads TGCGCCAGCAGCTTTCAGGAGAACACTGAAGCTTTCTTT. It specifies CASSFQENTEAFF.

The V and J genes are TRBV19 and TRBJ1-1; TRBD1 matches 8 bases. Germline V gene sequence: CDR1 LNHDA, CDR2 SQIVND (reference sequence). The CDR3 has 11 amino acids. Germline trimming cut 11 bases from V and 7 bases from J; bases unmatched to any gene: 6. Here the CDR3 reads CAAADRVEAFF. The CDR3 DNA is TGTGCCGCGGCGGACAGGGTTGAAGCTTTCTTT.